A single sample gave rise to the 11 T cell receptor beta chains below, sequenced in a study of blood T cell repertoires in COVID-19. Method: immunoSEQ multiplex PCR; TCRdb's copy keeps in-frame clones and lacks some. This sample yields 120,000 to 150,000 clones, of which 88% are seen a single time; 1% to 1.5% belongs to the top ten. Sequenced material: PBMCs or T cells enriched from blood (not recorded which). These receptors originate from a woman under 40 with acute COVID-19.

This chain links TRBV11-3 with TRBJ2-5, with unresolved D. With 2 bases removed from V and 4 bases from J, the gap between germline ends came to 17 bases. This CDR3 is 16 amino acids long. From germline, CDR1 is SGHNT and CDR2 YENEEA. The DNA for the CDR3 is TGTGCCAGCAGCTTACTTTCTTTAAAACTGATAGAGACCCAGTACTTC. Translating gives CASSLLSLKLIETQYF.

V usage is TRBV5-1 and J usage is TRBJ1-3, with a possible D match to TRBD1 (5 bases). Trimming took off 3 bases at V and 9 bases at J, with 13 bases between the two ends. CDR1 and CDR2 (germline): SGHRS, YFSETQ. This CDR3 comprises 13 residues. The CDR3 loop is CASSSRERSTIYF. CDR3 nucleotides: TGCGCCAGCAGCTCCAGGGAACGCAGCACCATATATTTT. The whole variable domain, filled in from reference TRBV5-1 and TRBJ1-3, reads KAGVTQTPRYLIKTRGQQVTLSCSPISGHRSVSWYQQTPGQGLQFLFEYFSETQRNKGNFPGRFSGRQFSNSRSEMNVSTLELGDSALYLCASSSRERSTIYFGEGSWLTVV.

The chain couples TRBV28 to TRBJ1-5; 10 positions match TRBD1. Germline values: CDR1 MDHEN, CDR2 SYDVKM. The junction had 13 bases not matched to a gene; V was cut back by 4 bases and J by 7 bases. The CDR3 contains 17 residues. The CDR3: CASSSNSGDRGWQPQHF. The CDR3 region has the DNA TGTGCCAGCAGTTCCAATTCGGGGGACAGGGGTTGGCAGCCCCAGCATTTT.

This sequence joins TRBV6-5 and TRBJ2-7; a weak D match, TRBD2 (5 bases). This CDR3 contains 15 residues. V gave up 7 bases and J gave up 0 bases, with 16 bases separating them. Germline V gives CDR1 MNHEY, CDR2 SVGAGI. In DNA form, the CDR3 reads TGTGCCAGCAACCCCCTAGGAGGCCGCTCCTACGAGCAGTACTTC. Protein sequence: CASNPLGGRSYEQYF.

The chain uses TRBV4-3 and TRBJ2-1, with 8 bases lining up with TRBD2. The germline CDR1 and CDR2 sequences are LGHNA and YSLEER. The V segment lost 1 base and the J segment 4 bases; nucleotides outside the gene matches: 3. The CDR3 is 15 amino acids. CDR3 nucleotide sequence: TGCGCCAGCAGCCAAGTCTCGGGAGGGTACAATGAGCAGTTCTTC. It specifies CASSQVSGGYNEQFF.

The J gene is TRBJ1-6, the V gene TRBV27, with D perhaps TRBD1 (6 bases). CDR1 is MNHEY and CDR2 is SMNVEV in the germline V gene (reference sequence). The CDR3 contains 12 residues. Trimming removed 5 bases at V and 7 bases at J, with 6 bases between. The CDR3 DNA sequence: TGTGCCAGCAGTCAGGGGAATTCACCCCTCCACTTT. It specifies CASSQGNSPLHF.

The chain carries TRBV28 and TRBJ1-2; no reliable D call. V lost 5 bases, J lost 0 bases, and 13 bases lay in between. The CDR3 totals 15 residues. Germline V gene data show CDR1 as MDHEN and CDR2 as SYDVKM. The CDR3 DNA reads TGTGCCAGCAGTGACGCGGGAAGTTCTAACTATGGCTACACCTTC. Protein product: CASSDAGSSNYGYTF.

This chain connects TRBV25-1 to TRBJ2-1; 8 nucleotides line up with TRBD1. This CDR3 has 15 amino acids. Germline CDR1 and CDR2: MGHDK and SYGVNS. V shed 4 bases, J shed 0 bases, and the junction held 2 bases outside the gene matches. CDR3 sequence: CASSGQGYSYNEQFF. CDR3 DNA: TGTGCCAGCAGTGGACAGGGGTACTCCTACAATGAGCAGTTCTTC.

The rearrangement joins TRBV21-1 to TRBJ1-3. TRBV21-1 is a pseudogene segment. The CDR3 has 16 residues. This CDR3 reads CASSKGRTPGGNTIYF. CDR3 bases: TGTGCCAGCAGCAAAGGGCGCACCCCCGGCGGGAACACCATATATTTT.

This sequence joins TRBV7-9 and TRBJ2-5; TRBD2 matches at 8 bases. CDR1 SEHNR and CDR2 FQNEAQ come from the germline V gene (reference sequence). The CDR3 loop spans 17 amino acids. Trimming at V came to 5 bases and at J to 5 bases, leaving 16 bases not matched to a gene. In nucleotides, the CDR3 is TGTGCCAGCAGCCAGATACCGAAAAGCGGGAGTTGGGAGACCCAGTACTTC. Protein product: CASSQIPKSGSWETQYF.

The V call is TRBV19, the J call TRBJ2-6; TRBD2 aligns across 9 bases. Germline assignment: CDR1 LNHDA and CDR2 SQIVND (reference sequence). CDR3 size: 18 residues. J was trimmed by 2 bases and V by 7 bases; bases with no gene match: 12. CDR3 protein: CASTRDSGRFTGANVLTF. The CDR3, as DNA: TGTGCCAGTACTCGAGATAGCGGGAGATTCACTGGGGCCAACGTCCTGACTTTC.